The clone carrying this T cell receptor beta chain has a handful of counts. Its antigen is not identified. Amplification of TCR beta CDR3 regions used RNA transcripts. Second-round multiplex PCR came after first-round RT-PCR with HTBI primers. TCRdb independently ran MiXCR on the multiplex PCR reads; one entry per CDR3 protein. The sample lists hundreds of thousands of distinct CDR3 sequences, about a fifth occurring once. Losses at the gene ends were 6 bases for V and 1 base for J; bases not matched to a gene: 6. The germline gives CDR1 SGDLS, CDR2 YYNGEE. The CDR3 is 15 amino acids. This sample was taken from a study of Graves' ophthalmopathy and Graves' hyperthyroidism. The study, taken as a whole, reports: A roughly 81% specificity and about 88% sensitivity were achieved by a 13-signature model that separated ophthalmopathy from stable hyperthyroidism. Blood contained most expanded thyroid clonotypes exceeding 0.001 frequency.

No progression to ophthalmopathy over 18 months defined stable hyperthyroidism. Ineligible for inclusion were patients with other autoimmune diseases, uncontrolled infections, pregnancy or lactation. What was sequenced was peripheral blood. The J gene is TRBJ2-5, the V gene TRBV9; 10 bases are shared with TRBD1. This TCR was sampled from a woman aged 18-29 years with stable Graves' hyperthyroidism. Some clones in this sample may be carry-over from other donors' samples. The CDR3 DNA is TGTGCCAGCACCAGGACAGGGGGTTTCCAAGAGACCCAGTACTTC. It is translated as CASTRTGGFQETQYF.